This T cell receptor beta chain was recovered during a study of response to subunit inactivated influenza vaccine. Whole-study results and caveats: The authors offered the suggestion that each seasonal influenza vaccination recruits few new T cells.

Only a few counts were recorded for this clonotype. Its antigen remains unknown. With 5 bases removed from V and 2 bases from J, the gap between germline ends came to 16 bases. This CDR3 spans 15 amino acids. Each CDR3 protein is one row after TCRdb ran MiXCR on the RT-PCR reads. The repertoire holds hundreds of thousands of distinct CDR3 sequences, around 15% seen once, with approximately 7.6% in the top ten. The sequence derives from a man between 45 and 60 years old who received an inactivated influenza vaccine. The chain combines TRBV12-3 or TRBV12-4 with TRBJ2-7; unclear D gene. Material: PBMCs from blood, obtained less than 15 days before vaccination. CDR3 protein: CASSLGSPGPYEQYF. The CDR3 nucleotides read TGTGCCAGCAGTCTAGGAAGCCCCGGGCCCTACGAGCAGTACTTC.